These T cell receptor beta chains were read from a single sample in a study of cytomegalovirus exposure and HLA in healthy donors. The method was immunoSEQ multiplex PCR; TCRdb's version includes in-frame clones alone and lacks a portion of them. The table has under 250,000 clones, approximately 78% seen once. The sample consisted of PBMCs. Receptor source: a male donor in good health and CMV-seronegative. The CDR3 runs from the conserved cysteine through the conserved F or W. The order of the fields is V gene, clone size, D gene, J gene, CDR3 protein, CDR3 DNA. D genes are given only for firm matches. Expanded clones get a size class; other rows say once, few or many, or leave the size out.

V: TRBV7-2
size: -
D: TRBD2
J: TRBJ2-7
CDR3: CASSLAPRLATEGEQYF
DNA: TGTGCCAGCAGCTTAGCGCCCCGACTAGCGACAGAGGGCGAGCAGTACTTC

V: TRBV9
size: many
D: -
J: TRBJ1-1
CDR3: CASSKGLEGEAFF
DNA: TGTGCCAGCAGTAAGGGGCTCGAAGGTGAAGCTTTCTTT

V: TRBV7-6
size: -
D: -
J: TRBJ2-5
CDR3: CASSLVVSGQETQYF
DNA: TGTGCCAGCAGCTTAGTGGTTAGCGGCCAAGAGACCCAGTACTTC

V: TRBV6-1
size: few
D: TRBD1
J: TRBJ2-7
CDR3: CASSARTGRYEQYF
DNA: TGTGCCAGCAGTGCTCGGACAGGTCGCTACGAGCAGTACTTC

V: TRBV19
size: -
D: -
J: TRBJ1-3
CDR3: CASSWGGAAGNTIYF
DNA: TGTGCCAGTAGCTGGGGTGGGGCTGCTGGAAACACCATATATTTT

V: TRBV29-1
size: -
D: -
J: TRBJ2-3
CDR3: CSVGFSMGTDTQYF
DNA: TGCAGCGTTGGCTTTAGCATGGGCACAGATACGCAGTATTTT

V: TRBV5-4
size: -
D: TRBD2
J: TRBJ2-1
CDR3: CASSRHSGPYNEQFF
DNA: TGTGCCAGCAGCCGACATAGCGGGCCCTACAATGAGCAGTTCTTC

V: TRBV5-4
size: once
D: TRBD1
J: TRBJ2-5
CDR3: CASSLGTAQETQYF
DNA: TGTGCCAGCAGCCTTGGGACAGCTCAAGAGACCCAGTACTTC

V: TRBV13
size: -
D: -
J: TRBJ2-2
CDR3: CASSLLGGLNTGELFF
DNA: TGTGCCAGCAGCTTGCTCGGCGGGTTGAACACCGGGGAGCTGTTTTTT

V: TRBV5-1
size: -
D: -
J: TRBJ2-2
CDR3: CASSRNRNTGELFF
DNA: TGCGCCAGCAGCCGGAACAGGAACACCGGGGAGCTGTTTTTT

V: TRBV7-9
size: -
D: TRBD2
J: TRBJ2-2
CDR3: CASSSPTGTKGRELFF
DNA: TGTGCCAGCAGCTCGCCGACCGGGACTAAAGGGAGGGAGCTGTTTTTT

V: TRBV28
size: few
D: TRBD1
J: TRBJ2-2
CDR3: CASRGDRDGGELFF
DNA: TGTGCCAGCAGGGGGGACAGGGATGGCGGGGAGCTGTTTTTT

V: TRBV25-1
size: -
D: TRBD2
J: TRBJ2-1
CDR3: CASSETLAGEGYNEQFF
DNA: TGTGCCAGCAGTGAAACCCTGGCGGGGGAGGGCTACAATGAGCAGTTCTTC

V: TRBV6-6
size: -
D: -
J: TRBJ1-2
CDR3: CASSYSQGTNYGYTF
DNA: TGTGCCAGCAGTTACTCGCAGGGGACGAACTATGGCTACACCTTC

V: TRBV19
size: -
D: TRBD2
J: TRBJ2-1
CDR3: CASSKTSGPYNEQFF
DNA: TGTGCCAGTAGTAAGACTAGCGGCCCCTACAATGAGCAGTTCTTC

V: TRBV10-3
size: -
D: TRBD1
J: TRBJ1-1
CDR3: CAISGDRGNEAFF
DNA: TGTGCCATCAGTGGAGACAGGGGCAATGAAGCTTTCTTT

V: TRBV5-4
size: -
D: -
J: TRBJ2-7
CDR3: CAVHPPGNYEQYF
DNA: TGTGCCGTGCATCCTCCGGGGAACTACGAGCAGTACTTC

V: TRBV2
size: once
D: TRBD1
J: TRBJ2-3
CDR3: CASSMQGAGHTDTQYF
DNA: TGTGCCAGCAGCATGCAGGGGGCAGGACACACAGATACGCAGTATTTT

V: TRBV5-6
size: -
D: TRBD2
J: TRBJ2-2
CDR3: CASRLGGRVTGELFF
DNA: TGTGCCAGCAGATTAGGCGGGAGGGTCACCGGGGAGCTGTTTTTT

V: TRBV7-9
size: -
D: -
J: TRBJ2-7
CDR3: CASSLTSEQYF
DNA: TGTGCCAGCAGCCTGACTAGTGAGCAGTACTTC

V: TRBV5-1
size: -
D: TRBD2
J: TRBJ2-7
CDR3: CASSRGTSGAYEQYF
DNA: TGCGCCAGCAGCCGAGGGACTAGCGGGGCCTACGAGCAGTACTTC

V: TRBV14
size: -
D: -
J: TRBJ2-7
CDR3: CASSQSNRVYEQYF
DNA: TGTGCCAGCAGCCAATCGAACAGGGTCTACGAGCAGTACTTC

V: TRBV11-2
size: -
D: TRBD1
J: TRBJ2-7
CDR3: CASSYTGTDYEQYF
DNA: TGTGCCAGCAGTTATACCGGGACAGACTACGAGCAGTACTTC

V: TRBV4-1
size: -
D: -
J: TRBJ1-1
CDR3: CASSQGGPNTEAFF
DNA: TGCGCCAGCAGCCAAGGGGGCCCGAACACTGAAGCTTTCTTT

V: TRBV5-1
size: few
D: -
J: TRBJ2-7
CDR3: CASMEGHEQYF
DNA: TGCGCCAGCATGGAGGGCCACGAGCAGTACTTC

V: TRBV14
size: -
D: TRBD2
J: TRBJ2-1
CDR3: CASSRRLAVAYNEQFF
DNA: TGTGCCAGCAGCCGCCGACTAGCGGTTGCCTACAATGAGCAGTTCTTC

V: TRBV10-1
size: -
D: TRBD2
J: TRBJ2-1
CDR3: CASSVSSGKRNEQFF
DNA: TGCGCCAGCAGTGTCTCTAGCGGGAAACGTAATGAGCAGTTCTTC

V: TRBV7-8
size: -
D: TRBD2
J: TRBJ2-4
CDR3: CASSHGLAGVLAKNIQYF
DNA: TGTGCCAGCAGCCACGGACTAGCGGGAGTTTTAGCCAAAAACATTCAGTACTTC

V: TRBV19
size: few
D: -
J: TRBJ2-2
CDR3: CASSIALTGGNTGELFF
DNA: TGTGCCAGTAGTATAGCCCTCACAGGCGGGAACACCGGGGAGCTGTTTTTT

V: TRBV15
size: -
D: -
J: TRBJ2-4
CDR3: CATSREKGPRHIQYF
DNA: TGTGCCACCAGCAGAGAGAAGGGGCCCAGGCACATTCAGTACTTC

V: TRBV2
size: -
D: -
J: TRBJ1-1
CDR3: CASSGQGEGEAFF
DNA: TGTGCCAGCAGTGGTCAAGGGGAGGGAGAAGCTTTCTTT

V: TRBV25-1
size: -
D: TRBD2
J: TRBJ2-2
CDR3: CASSESLGLAGVAGELFF
DNA: TGTGCCAGCAGTGAATCCCTTGGACTAGCGGGAGTGGCCGGGGAGCTGTTTTTT

V: TRBV5-4
size: -
D: TRBD2
J: TRBJ2-3
CDR3: CASSLTSGVSSSTDTQYF
DNA: TGTGCCAGCAGCTTGACTAGCGGGGTTAGTTCTAGTACAGATACGCAGTATTTT

V: TRBV14
size: -
D: TRBD1
J: TRBJ2-5
CDR3: CASSRWDRGNQETQYF
DNA: TGTGCCAGCAGCCGCTGGGACAGGGGAAACCAAGAGACCCAGTACTTC

V: TRBV9
size: -
D: -
J: TRBJ1-4
CDR3: CASSVGDLRGNEKLFF
DNA: TGTGCCAGCAGCGTCGGGGACCTCAGGGGTAATGAAAAACTGTTTTTT

V: TRBV18
size: -
D: -
J: TRBJ1-5
CDR3: CASSDRSNNQPQHF
DNA: TGTGCCAGCTCAGACAGGTCCAACAATCAGCCCCAGCATTTT